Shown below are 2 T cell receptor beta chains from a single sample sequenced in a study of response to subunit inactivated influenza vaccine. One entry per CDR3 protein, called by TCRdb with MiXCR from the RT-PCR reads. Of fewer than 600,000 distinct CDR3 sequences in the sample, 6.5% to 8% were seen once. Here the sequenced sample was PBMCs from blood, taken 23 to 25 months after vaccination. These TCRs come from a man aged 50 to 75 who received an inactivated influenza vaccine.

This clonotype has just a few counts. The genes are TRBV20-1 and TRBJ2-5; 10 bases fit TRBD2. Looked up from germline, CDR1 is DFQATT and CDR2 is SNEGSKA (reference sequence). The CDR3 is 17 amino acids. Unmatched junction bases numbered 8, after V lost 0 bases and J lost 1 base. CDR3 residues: CSARDVLAGHRQETQYF. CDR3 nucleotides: TGCAGTGCTAGAGATGTACTAGCGGGGCACCGCCAAGAGACCCAGTACTTC.

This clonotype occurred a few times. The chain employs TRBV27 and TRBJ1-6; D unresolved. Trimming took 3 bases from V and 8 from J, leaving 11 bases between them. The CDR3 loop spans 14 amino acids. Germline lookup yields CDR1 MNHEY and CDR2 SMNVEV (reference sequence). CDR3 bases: TGTGCCAGCAGTTTTTGGCTGGGCGATTCACCCCTCCACTTT. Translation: CASSFWLGDSPLHF.